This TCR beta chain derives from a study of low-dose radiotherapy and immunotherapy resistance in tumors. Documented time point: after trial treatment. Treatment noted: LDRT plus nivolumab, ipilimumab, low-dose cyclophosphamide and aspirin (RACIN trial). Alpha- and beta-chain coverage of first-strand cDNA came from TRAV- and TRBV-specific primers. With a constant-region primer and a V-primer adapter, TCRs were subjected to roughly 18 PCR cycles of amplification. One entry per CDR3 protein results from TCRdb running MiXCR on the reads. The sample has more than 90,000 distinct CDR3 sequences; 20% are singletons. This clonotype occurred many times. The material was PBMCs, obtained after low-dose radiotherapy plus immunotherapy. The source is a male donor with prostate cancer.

The CDR3 is CASSPRRGDTEAFF. The CDR3 nucleotides are TGTGCCAGCTCACCCCGCCGGGGGGACACTGAAGCTTTCTTT. The genes are TRBV18 and TRBJ1-1; D possibly corresponds to TRBD1 (5 bases). Between the trimmed V and J ends, which lost 3 bases and 3 bases, there was a span of 11 bases. The CDR3 runs to 14 residues. Germline V gene data show CDR1 as KGHSH and CDR2 as LQKENI.